The 17 T cell receptor beta chains below all came from one sample that was sequenced in a study of immune evolution from preneoplasia to lung adenocarcinoma. TCRdb's copy holds only in-frame clones and misses some; the assay was immunoSEQ multiplex PCR. The table records 4,000 to 5,000 clones, under 85% of them present only once. Specimen: FFPE normal lung tissue adjacent to the tumor. The origin of the receptors is a person between 45 and 75 years old with lung adenocarcinoma.

This clone was recorded only once. The chain recombines TRBV9 with TRBJ2-5; D is perhaps TRBD1 (7 bases). Germline V CDR1 and CDR2: SGDLS, YYNGEE. The V end was cut by 4 bases, the J end by 5 bases, with 15 bases between. The CDR3 runs 14 residues. This chain's CDR3 is CASSFQGGGETQYF. The DNA for the CDR3 is TGTGCCAGCAGCTTCCAGGGGGGTGGGGAGACCCAGTACTTC.

This chain uses TRBV27 with TRBJ2-1; D could derive from TRBD1 or TRBD2 (6 bases each). This CDR3 region has 11 residues. Germline V gene sequence: CDR1 MNHEY, CDR2 SMNVEV (reference sequence). Trimming pared 10 bases from V and 7 bases from J, leaving 11 bases between. The CDR3: CAILGGNEQFF. The CDR3, as DNA: TGTGCCATCCTAGGGGGGAATGAGCAGTTCTTC.

The rearrangement uses TRBV11-3 and TRBJ2-3, with TRBD1 matching over 12 bases. The CDR3 runs to 17 residues. The germline V gene has CDR1 SGHNT and CDR2 YENEEA. Losses at the gene ends were 4 bases for V and 4 bases for J; bases not matched to a gene: 9. CDR3 region: CASSSQRGTGGADTQYF. The DNA for the CDR3 is TGTGCCAGCAGCTCCCAGCGAGGGACAGGGGGCGCAGATACGCAGTATTTT.

The count of this clone is one. The V and J genes are TRBV19 and TRBJ2-7; 7 bases are a match to TRBD1. V shed 7 bases, J shed 9 bases, and the junction held 18 bases outside the gene matches. Germline CDR1 is LNHDA and CDR2 is SQIVND (reference sequence). The CDR3 covers 15 residues. The chain's CDR3 is CASTPADRDSGRQYF. The CDR3 DNA reads TGTGCCAGTACCCCTGCAGACAGGGATTCAGGTCGGCAGTACTTC.

This clone was counted once. The chain is built from TRBV7-3 and TRBJ2-5; no definite D call. Per germline, CDR1 SGHTA and CDR2 FQGTGA. V lost 1 base and J 0 bases, leaving 12 bases between the germline ends. The CDR3 sequence is 16 residues long. This chain's CDR3 is CASSLIGSAYQETQYF. The CDR3 DNA sequence: TGTGCCAGCAGCTTAATAGGGTCAGCATACCAAGAGACCCAGTACTTC.

This rearrangement joins TRBV5-6 to TRBJ2-7; D gene ambiguous. This CDR3 contains 14 residues. Germline lookup yields CDR1 SGHDT and CDR2 YYEEEE. The V end lost 1 base, the J end lost 6 bases, and 14 bases lay between the germline ends. CDR3 bases: TGTGCCAGCAGCTTGTATGGGGAAAGAAGCGAGCAGTACTTC. Residues: CASSLYGERSEQYF.

V usage is TRBV28 and J usage is TRBJ2-2; 9 positions match TRBD2. Losses at the gene ends were 6 bases for V and 6 bases for J; bases not matched to a gene: 8. CDR1 and CDR2 from the germline V gene are MDHEN and SYDVKM. The CDR3 has 15 amino acids. The CDR3 reads CASSLAGDTAGELFF. CDR3 DNA: TGTGCCAGCAGCTTAGCGGGAGATACAGCCGGGGAGCTGTTTTTT.

V usage is TRBV4-2 and J usage is TRBJ1-2; D gene ambiguous. The length of the CDR3 is 13 residues. The germline V and J ends were trimmed by 6 bases and 6 bases, with 14 bases remaining between them. CDR1 is LGHNA and CDR2 is YNFKEQ in the germline V gene. The CDR3 sequence: CASRPRREDGYTF. The DNA of the CDR3 is TGTGCCAGCAGACCCAGGAGGGAGGATGGCTACACCTTC.

The chain is built from TRBV30 and TRBJ1-1; tentative D call: TRBD1 (5 bases). The V gene lost 0 bases and the J gene lost 0 bases, with 11 bases spanning the gap. CDR3 length equals 15 residues. Germline CDR1 GTSNPN, CDR2 SVGIG (reference sequence). The DNA of the CDR3 is TGTGCCTGGAGTGTGAAGGGGAACATGAACACTGAAGCTTTCTTT. This gives the protein CAWSVKGNMNTEAFF.

DNA of the CDR3: TGTGCCAGCTCACCTGTTGGGACAGGGGTCCCCCTCGAGTACTTC. Amino acid sequence: CASSPVGTGVPLEYF. The gene calls are TRBV18 and TRBJ2-7, with 10 bases matching TRBD1. The length of the CDR3 is 15 residues. V gave up 3 bases and J gave up 11 bases; unmatched junction bases: 13. CDR1 and CDR2 (germline): KGHSH, LQKENI.

V usage is TRBV6-1 and J usage is TRBJ1-4; 10 bases map to TRBD1. Germline CDR1 and CDR2: MNHNS and SASEGT. This CDR3 has 19 residues. V was pared by 1 base and J by 3 bases, with 11 bases of the junction left unmatched. CDR3 sequence reads: CASSEVPRFGTGANEKLFF. CDR3 nucleotides: TGTGCCAGCAGTGAAGTTCCGCGCTTCGGGACAGGGGCTAATGAAAAACTGTTTTTT.

With regard to this clone: A read error may produce the germline difference seen at one junction end. The chain employs TRBV7-7 and TRBJ2-5; 9 nucleotides agree with TRBD1. The CDR3 contains 15 residues. Germline V gives CDR1 SSHAT, CDR2 FNYEAQ (reference sequence). The CDR3 DNA follows: TGTGCTAGCAGCTTACCAGGGACAGGGTCGGAGACCCAGTACTTC. Amino acid sequence: CASSLPGTGSETQYF.

The V and J genes are TRBV7-9 and TRBJ1-1; maybe TRBD1 (5 bases). Germline CDR1 reads SEHNR; CDR2 reads FQNEAQ (reference sequence). Trimming cost V 0 bases and J 5 bases, with 7 bases left between them. This CDR3 comprises 13 residues. This CDR3 is CASSLAAGTEAFF. In DNA form, the CDR3 reads TGTGCCAGCAGCTTAGCGGCAGGGACTGAAGCTTTCTTT.

This clone was observed a few times. The CDR3 region has the DNA TGCGCCAGCAGTGAGTCGGGAGTTGGTGCAGATACGCAGTATTTT. Residues: CASSESGVGADTQYF. The chain links TRBV10-1 to TRBJ2-3; D is perhaps TRBD2 (5 bases). V dropped 0 bases and J dropped 4 bases, with 11 bases sitting between them. This CDR3 comprises 15 residues. Germline V gene sequence: CDR1 WNHNN, CDR2 SYGVQD (reference sequence).

The V gene is TRBV7-8, the J gene TRBJ2-7; 12 nucleotides match TRBD2. J was trimmed by 2 bases and V by 5 bases; bases with no gene match: 10. The CDR3 extends over 17 amino acids. CDR1 and CDR2 (germline): SGHVS, FQNEAQ. The chain's CDR3 is CASSRARTSGDPYEQYF. CDR3 sequence (DNA): TGTGCCAGCAGCCGAGCCCGGACTAGCGGGGACCCCTACGAGCAGTACTTC. Drawing the rest from reference TRBV7-8 and TRBJ2-7, the complete variable domain is GAGVSQSPRYKVAKRGQDVALRCDPISGHVSLFWYQQALGQGPEFLTYFQNEAQLDKSGLPSDRFFAERPEGSVSTLKIQRTQQEDSAVYLCASSRARTSGDPYEQYFGPGTRLTVT.

CDR3 bases: TGTGCCAGCAGTGACCCACCCATAAGCCCCCCCCCGAATCAGCCCCAGCATTTT. Translating it yields CASSDPPISPPPNQPQHF. The chain has TRBV6-4 and TRBJ1-5; D ambiguous. Germline CDR1 is MRHNA and CDR2 is SNTAGT. The CDR3 totals 18 residues. V gave up 2 bases and J gave up 4 bases, with 21 bases separating them.

The chain is built from TRBV9 and TRBJ2-1; perhaps TRBD1 as D (6 bases). V was clipped by 3 bases and J by 6 bases, with 19 bases between them. The CDR3 is made up of 16 amino acids. Germline assignment: CDR1 SGDLS and CDR2 YYNGEE. CDR3 in amino acids: CASSETGTRRINEQFF. The CDR3 DNA sequence: TGTGCCAGCAGCGAAACCGGGACAAGGAGAATCAATGAGCAGTTCTTC.